Listed here is a single T cell receptor beta chain. The antigen is undetermined. This entry comes from a study of shared clonotypes between healthy human individuals. Study-level results: Naive subsets usually exceeded memory subsets in estimated richness. Sorted-subset sequencing, rarefaction showed, was incomplete despite large depth.

Germline CDR1 ENHRY, CDR2 SYGVKD. This CDR3 has 13 residues. With 9 bases removed from V and 0 bases from J, the gap between germline ends came to 11 bases. This table comes from immunoSEQ multiplex PCR, and its TCRdb copy is limited to in-frame clones, with some not included. The sample holds roughly 2.6 million clones, roughly 92% seen once. The TCR originated in a man between 18 and 35 years old in good health. The V and J genes are TRBV10-3 and TRBJ1-1; no definite D call. Sequencing used naive CD4+ T cells sorted from blood. This sample's subset: CD45RA+ positively selected. CDR3 loop: CAIQDTLNTEAFF. The CDR3 coding sequence is TGTGCCATTCAAGACACGTTGAACACTGAAGCTTTCTTT.